Given below is one T cell receptor beta chain in context. Its antigen is not known. The authors ran a second PCR of about 6 to 11 cycles using a sample-barcoded 5' primer and a J-beta primer mix. TCRdb re-analysed the 5' RACE reads in MiXCR, keeping a single row per CDR3 protein. The repertoire holds about 690,000 distinct CDR3 sequences, with 35% to 50% as singletons. The V gene's germline CDR1 is SQVTM and CDR2 ANQGSEA. This CDR3 is 14 amino acids long. The data derive from a study of blood T cells in healthy people across ages. Study-wide points: There were more naive CD4+ cells and higher diversity in long-lived donors than in aged donors.

Total RNA was isolated from each sample in quantities of at least 6 micrograms. The J gene is TRBJ2-1, the V gene TRBV29-1; 8 nucleotides agree with TRBD1. The J call is in doubt because the DNA end fits TRBJ2-7 better. The origin of this receptor is a man aged 80 or over in good health. Sequencing used blood. In nucleotides, the CDR3 is TGCAGCGTGGTGACAGGGGAGAGTTACAATGAGCAGTACTTC. Residues: CSVVTGESYNEQYF.